The next 26 T cell receptor beta chains were all read from a single sample in a study of shared clonotypes between healthy human individuals. Libraries were prepared by immunoSEQ multiplex PCR; TCRdb keeps only in-frame clonotypes and omits some of them. The sample gives approximately 1.1 million clones, about 84% of which show up once; approximately 0.52% is in the top ten. Sequencing was done on a sample of memory CD4+ T cells from PBMCs. Subset denoted: CD45RA-negative fraction. These receptor sequences come from a young man in good health. Some clones in this sample may be carry-over from other donors' samples.

The chain carries TRBV19 and TRBJ1-4, with D hard to call. The length of the CDR3 is 11 residues. Looked up from germline, CDR1 is LNHDA and CDR2 is SQIVND (reference sequence). V was trimmed by 5 bases and J by 8 bases, leaving 6 bases between them. CDR3 nucleotide sequence: TGTGCCAGTAGTCCTCGAGAAAAACTGTTTTTT. This gives the protein CASSPREKLFF.

This clone was seen a single time. A much larger clone lies one base from this, so it may be a read error. This rearrangement joins TRBV7-9 to TRBJ1-1; the D is unclear. This CDR3 spans 13 amino acids. V dropped 2 bases and J dropped 3 bases, with 7 bases sitting between them. Germline lookup yields CDR1 SEHNR and CDR2 FQNEAQ (reference sequence). The CDR3 bases are TGTGCCAGCAGCTTATGGGGAGACACTGAAGCTTTCTTT. The encoded protein is CASSLWGDTEAFF.

The chain employs TRBV5-1 and TRBJ2-7; tentatively, D is TRBD2 (7 bases). V gave up 3 bases and J gave up 1 base, with 14 bases separating them. This CDR3 is 15 amino acids long. Germline V gives CDR1 SGHRS, CDR2 YFSETQ. CDR3 in DNA: TGCGCCAGCAGCTCGGGGGGCGGGGATTCCTACGAGCAGTACTTC. Translation: CASSSGGGDSYEQYF.

The chain uses TRBV2 and TRBJ2-7; D unclear. This CDR3 contains 11 residues. Looked up from germline, CDR1 is SNHLY and CDR2 is FYNNEI. The V end was cut by 6 bases, the J end by 4 bases, with 7 bases between. CDR3: CASRAHYEQYF. The CDR3 DNA reads as TGTGCCAGCAGAGCCCATTACGAGCAGTACTTC.

The rearrangement joins TRBV5-6 to TRBJ2-2; D possibly uses TRBD1 or TRBD2 (5 bases each). The CDR3 totals 16 residues. Trimming cost V 4 bases and J 0 bases, with 13 bases left between them. Germline CDR1 is SGHDT and CDR2 is YYEEEE. The CDR3 loop is CASSLTGTPNTGELFF. For the CDR3, the DNA is TGTGCCAGCAGCCTCACCGGGACGCCGAACACCGGGGAGCTGTTTTTT.

The J gene is TRBJ1-4, the V gene TRBV2; D is unclear. Germline V gene data show CDR1 as SNHLY and CDR2 as FYNNEI. Deletions cut 2 bases from V and 3 bases from J, with 19 bases between. CDR3 size: 18 residues. The CDR3 protein is CASSELRAFSGANEKLFF. The CDR3 DNA follows: TGTGCCAGCAGTGAATTAAGGGCATTTAGTGGGGCTAATGAAAAACTGTTTTTT.

This chain joins TRBV14 and TRBJ1-1; possible D gene TRBD1, 6 bases. The V and J ends lost 2 bases and 1 base respectively, with 17 bases between them. The CDR3 loop spans 17 amino acids. Germline V CDR1 and CDR2: SGHDN, FVKESK. The CDR3 DNA reads TGTGCCAGCAGCCAACTGGGGGCGGGGGCCCCGAACACTGAAGCTTTCTTT. Translation: CASSQLGAGAPNTEAFF.

The chain is built from TRBV5-5 and TRBJ2-7, with D possibly being TRBD2 (5 bases). There are 12 residues in the CDR3. Trimming stripped 7 bases from V and 0 bases from J, with 8 bases between. CDR1 and CDR2 from the germline V gene are SGHKS and YYEKEE (reference sequence). The CDR3 spells CASGGPSYEQYF. The CDR3 nucleotides are TGTGCCAGCGGCGGGCCCTCCTACGAGCAGTACTTC.

The rearrangement joins TRBV15 to TRBJ2-3; D is unresolved. This CDR3 comprises 16 residues. The V gene lost 2 bases and the J gene lost 0 bases, with 12 bases spanning the gap. CDR1 is LNHNV, CDR2 YYDKDF, per germline (reference sequence). The CDR3 region has the DNA TGTGCCACCAGCAGACCGGGTGGTAAAAGCACAGATACGCAGTATTTT. Amino acids: CATSRPGGKSTDTQYF. Filled out from reference TRBV15 and TRBJ2-3, the complete variable domain reads DAMVIQNPRYQVTQFGKPVTLSCSQTLNHNVMYWYQQKSSQAPKLLFHYYDKDFNNEADTPDNFQSRRPNTSFCFLDIRSPGLGDTAMYLCATSRPGGKSTDTQYFGPGTRLTVL.

As concerns this clone: This sample also contains other DNA sequences that code for the same CDR3. The chain couples TRBV28 to TRBJ2-3; D is uncertain. Germline-derived CDR1 and CDR2 are MDHEN and SYDVKM. The CDR3 is 12 residues long. With 8 bases removed from V and 4 bases from J, the gap between germline ends came to 10 bases. CDR3 sequence (DNA): TGTGCCAGCTCCTTGCTGGCAGATACGCAGTATTTT. Protein sequence: CASSLLADTQYF.

About this clone itself: The sample contains more than one DNA sequence encoding this CDR3. The rearrangement uses TRBV5-1 and TRBJ2-7; 9 bases agree with TRBD2. Germline values: CDR1 SGHRS, CDR2 YFSETQ. This CDR3 contains 15 residues. Trimming took 3 bases from V and 3 from J; bases not matched to a gene: 7. For the CDR3, the DNA is TGCGCCAGCAGCTCGGGGGGGACTAGCAGCTACGAGCAGTACTTC. It translates to CASSSGGTSSYEQYF.

The chain combines TRBV5-6 with TRBJ2-2; the D gene is possibly TRBD1 (5 bases). Germline V gene lookup returns CDR1 SGHDT and CDR2 YYEEEE. This CDR3 region has 15 residues. V dropped 4 bases and J dropped 3 bases, with 13 bases sitting between them. CDR3 loop: CASSPRIGDTGELFF. Written as DNA, the CDR3 is TGTGCCAGCAGCCCCCGCATAGGGGACACCGGGGAGCTGTTTTTT. Complete variable domain (other parts from reference TRBV5-6 and TRBJ2-2): DAGVTQSPTHLIKTRGQQVTLRCSPKSGHDTVSWYQQALGQGPQFIFQYYEEEERQRGNFPDRFSGHQFPNYSSELNVNALLLGDSALYLCASSPRIGDTGELFFGEGSRLTVL.

The V call is TRBV28, the J call TRBJ2-7; no definite D call. The CDR3 totals 14 residues. The V end lost 6 bases, the J end lost 0 bases, and 12 bases lay between the germline ends. Germline CDR1 reads MDHEN; CDR2 reads SYDVKM. The CDR3: CASSPPAFSYEQYF. The DNA for the CDR3 is TGTGCCAGCAGCCCCCCAGCGTTCTCCTACGAGCAGTACTTC.

The chain is built from TRBV18 and TRBJ1-4, with 7 nucleotides matching TRBD1. Per the germline V gene, CDR1 is KGHSH and CDR2 is LQKENI. This CDR3 is 13 amino acids long. V lost 4 bases to trimming and J lost 5 bases; unmatched junction nucleotides: 1. DNA of the CDR3: TGTGCCAGCTCACAACAGGGGAATGAAAAACTGTTTTTT. Protein sequence: CASSQQGNEKLFF. Complete variable domain (other parts from reference TRBV18 and TRBJ1-4): NAGVMQNPRHLVRRRGQEARLRCSPMKGHSHVYWYRQLPEEGLKFMVYLQKENIIDESGMPKERFSAEFPKEGPSILRIQQVVRGDSAAYFCASSQQGNEKLFFGSGTQLSVL.

Of note for this clone: A far larger clone is only one base removed, so a read error is likely. The chain employs TRBV7-2 and TRBJ2-3; no clear D gene. Trimming took off 3 bases at V and 2 bases at J, with 3 bases between the two ends. In germline, CDR1 is SGHTA, CDR2 FQGNSA. The CDR3 consists of 12 residues. This CDR3 reads CASSFVTDTQYF. The CDR3 DNA reads TGTGCCAGCAGCTTCGTCACAGATACGCAGTATTTT.

The V gene is TRBV19, the J gene TRBJ2-1; 7 bases align to TRBD2. Germline V gene lookup returns CDR1 LNHDA and CDR2 SQIVND (reference sequence). J was trimmed by 1 base and V by 2 bases; bases with no gene match: 8. This CDR3 comprises 17 residues. The CDR3 DNA follows: TGTGCCAGTAGTATATCTAGCGGATGGGGGTCCTACAATGAGCAGTTCTTC. Translated, it gives CASSISSGWGSYNEQFF.

This clone has a count of ten or more. The gene calls are TRBV7-3 and TRBJ2-7; D might be TRBD1 (6 bases). V was trimmed by 3 bases and J by 2 bases, leaving 14 bases between them. The length of the CDR3 is 15 residues. Looked up from germline, CDR1 is SGHTA and CDR2 is FQGTGA. CDR3 loop: CASSLGQGLAYEQYF. The CDR3 nucleotides are TGTGCCAGCAGCTTGGGACAAGGTCTAGCCTACGAGCAGTACTTC.

V is TRBV6-5 and J is TRBJ2-7, with TRBD1 identical over 7 bases. CDR1 and CDR2 from the germline V gene are MNHEY and SVGAGI. The CDR3 sequence is 15 residues long. The junction had 9 bases not matched to a gene; V was cut back by 6 bases and J by 1 base. The CDR3 sequence is CASSREGGSSYEQYF. The CDR3 region has the DNA TGTGCCAGCAGCCGGGAAGGGGGCTCGTCCTACGAGCAGTACTTC.

V usage is TRBV5-5 and J usage is TRBJ1-2; 7 bases align to TRBD1. Germline V gives CDR1 SGHKS, CDR2 YYEKEE (reference sequence). The CDR3 runs to 15 residues. The J segment lost 4 bases and the V segment lost 7 bases, leaving 13 bases of the junction unmatched. The DNA of the CDR3 is TGTGCCAGCGGATTTACTGGACAGGATATCTATGGCTACACCTTC. This gives the protein CASGFTGQDIYGYTF.

This clone was recorded a few times. This chain joins TRBV30 and TRBJ1-2; D remains unclear. The CDR3 extends over 13 amino acids. The V gene's germline CDR1 is GTSNPN and CDR2 SVGIG (reference sequence). V was cut by 4 bases and J by 3 bases, with 12 bases left in between. The CDR3 nucleotides read TGTGCCTGGAATAATATGGCGGACTATGGCTACACCTTC. This sequence encodes CAWNNMADYGYTF.

The chain has TRBV2 and TRBJ2-2, with D possibly being TRBD2 (6 bases). CDR1 SNHLY and CDR2 FYNNEI come from the germline V gene. Trimming took 6 bases from V and 4 from J, leaving 9 bases between them. CDR3 length: 13 residues. The CDR3 sequence: CASSAGGTGELFF. The CDR3 region has the DNA TGTGCCAGCAGCGCCGGGGGCACCGGGGAGCTGTTTTTT.

This clone was observed a handful of times. In the same sample, other DNA sequences code for this CDR3. J is TRBJ1-1 and V is TRBV11-1; D is ambiguous. The V and J ends lost 3 bases and 0 bases respectively, with 8 bases between them. The V gene's germline CDR1 is SGHAT and CDR2 FQDESV (reference sequence). CDR3 length equals 14 residues. The CDR3 loop is CASSFEGLNTEAFF. The CDR3 nucleotides read TGTGCCAGCAGCTTTGAGGGTCTGAACACTGAAGCTTTCTTT.

This sequence joins TRBV28 and TRBJ1-1; D is perhaps TRBD1 (5 bases). Per germline, CDR1 MDHEN and CDR2 SYDVKM. The CDR3 covers 15 residues. With 4 bases removed from V and 4 bases from J, the gap between germline ends came to 16 bases. The CDR3 DNA is TGTGCCAGCAGTTCGAACCAGGGATTAGTCACTGAAGCTTTCTTT. Translated: CASSSNQGLVTEAFF.

The rearrangement links TRBV25-1 to TRBJ2-7; 8 bases align to TRBD1. This CDR3 has 17 amino acids. With 4 bases clipped from V and 2 bases from J, the junction kept 13 bases outside the gene matches. Looked up from germline, CDR1 is MGHDK and CDR2 is SYGVNS. For the CDR3, the DNA is TGTGCCAGCAGTGCCAATATTAGGACAGGGCAAGCCTACGAGCAGTACTTC. Its translation is CASSANIRTGQAYEQYF.

The J gene is TRBJ2-7, the V gene TRBV2; possible D gene TRBD1, 6 bases. Germline-derived CDR1 and CDR2 are SNHLY and FYNNEI. Trimming pared 11 bases from V and 2 bases from J, leaving 16 bases between. The CDR3 sequence is 13 residues long. In DNA, the CDR3 is TGTGCCGGATGCACAGGGTACCCCTACGAGCAGTACTTC. Amino acid sequence: CAGCTGYPYEQYF.

The chain is built from TRBV5-1 and TRBJ2-2; D might be TRBD1 (6 bases). Between the trimmed V and J ends, which lost 6 bases and 7 bases, there was a span of 13 bases. Germline CDR1 and CDR2: SGHRS and YFSETQ. The CDR3 is 13 amino acids. The CDR3 loop is CASTGTMHGELFF. As DNA, the CDR3 is TGCGCCAGCACCGGGACAATGCACGGGGAGCTGTTTTTT. The entire variable domain, with the rest obtained from reference TRBV5-1 and TRBJ2-2, is as follows: KAGVTQTPRYLIKTRGQQVTLSCSPISGHRSVSWYQQTPGQGLQFLFEYFSETQRNKGNFPGRFSGRQFSNSRSEMNVSTLELGDSALYLCASTGTMHGELFFGEGSRLTVL.